This TCR beta chain comes out of a study of CD8 T cells in Susac syndrome. Study-wide context: The sequenced Susac syndrome patients comprised roughly 6 with active disease and roughly 8 in remission.

In blood CD8+ and CD4+ T cells, TCR beta underwent sequencing. The CDR3 has 13 amino acids. Trimming took off 7 bases at V and 8 bases at J, with 17 bases between the two ends. Looked up from germline, CDR1 is MDHEN and CDR2 is SYDVKM. Reverse transcription of about 0.5 to 1 ug RNA used random hexamers. In TCRdb, the immunoSEQ multiplex PCR reads were re-called with MiXCR into one record per CDR3 protein. This sample has over 130,000 distinct CDR3 sequences; around 93% occur once, and the top ten carry more than 0.14%. The source material was CD4+ T cells from PBMCs. The receptor's source is a human donor with Susac syndrome. The chain recombines TRBV28 with TRBJ1-2, with D perhaps matching TRBD1 (5 bases). Written as DNA, the CDR3 is TGTGCCAGCACCCAGGGTTGGGGTTACGGCTACACCTTC. It encodes CASTQGWGYGYTF.